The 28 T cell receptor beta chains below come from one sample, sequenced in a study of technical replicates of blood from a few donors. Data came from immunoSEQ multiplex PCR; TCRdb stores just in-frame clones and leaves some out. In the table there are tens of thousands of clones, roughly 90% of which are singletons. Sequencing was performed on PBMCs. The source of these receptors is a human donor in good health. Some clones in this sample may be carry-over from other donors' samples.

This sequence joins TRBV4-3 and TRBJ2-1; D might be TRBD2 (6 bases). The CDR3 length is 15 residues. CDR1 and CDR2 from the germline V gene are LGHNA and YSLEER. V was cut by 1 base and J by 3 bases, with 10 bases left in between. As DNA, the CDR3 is TGCGCCAGCAGCCAAGGACTAGTCGGCTACAATGAGCAGTTCTTC. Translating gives CASSQGLVGYNEQFF.

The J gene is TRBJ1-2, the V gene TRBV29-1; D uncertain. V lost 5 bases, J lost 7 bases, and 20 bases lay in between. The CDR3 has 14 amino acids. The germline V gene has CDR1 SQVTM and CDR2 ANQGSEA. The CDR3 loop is CSVFVLGVIGGYTF. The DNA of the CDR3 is TGCAGCGTTTTTGTATTAGGAGTTATCGGTGGCTACACCTTC.

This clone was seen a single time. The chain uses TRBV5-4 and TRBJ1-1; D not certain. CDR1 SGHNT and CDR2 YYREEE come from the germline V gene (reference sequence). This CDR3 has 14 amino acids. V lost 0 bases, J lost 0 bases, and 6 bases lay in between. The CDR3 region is CASSLARVNTEAFF. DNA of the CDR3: TGTGCCAGCAGCTTGGCGAGGGTGAACACTGAAGCTTTCTTT.

CDR3: CASSLSSFQTGRYGYTF. The CDR3 nucleotides read TGTGCCAGCAGCTTGAGTTCTTTCCAGACAGGACGTTATGGCTACACCTTC. The rearrangement joins TRBV5-5 to TRBJ1-2; possible D gene TRBD1, 6 bases. The CDR3 runs 17 residues. The germline V gene has CDR1 SGHKS and CDR2 YYEKEE (reference sequence). V was clipped by 1 base and J by 5 bases, with 21 bases between them.

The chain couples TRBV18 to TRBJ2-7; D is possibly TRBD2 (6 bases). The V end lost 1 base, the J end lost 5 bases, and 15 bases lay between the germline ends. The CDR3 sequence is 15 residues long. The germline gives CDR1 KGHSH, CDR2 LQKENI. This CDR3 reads CASSPQEGRRDEQYF. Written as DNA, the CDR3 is TGTGCCAGCTCACCACAGGAGGGCCGTCGGGACGAGCAGTACTTC.

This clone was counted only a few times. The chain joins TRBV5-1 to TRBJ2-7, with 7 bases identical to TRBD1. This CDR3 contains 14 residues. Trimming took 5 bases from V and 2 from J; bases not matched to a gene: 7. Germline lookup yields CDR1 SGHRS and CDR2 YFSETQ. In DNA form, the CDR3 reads TGCGCCAGCAGGCGAGACAGGGTCCCCTACGAGCAGTACTTC. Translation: CASRRDRVPYEQYF.

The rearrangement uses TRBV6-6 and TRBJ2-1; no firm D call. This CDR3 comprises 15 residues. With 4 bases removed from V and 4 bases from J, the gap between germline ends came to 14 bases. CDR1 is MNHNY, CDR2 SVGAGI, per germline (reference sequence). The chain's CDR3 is CASSSLGPPYNEQFF. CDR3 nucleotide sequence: TGTGCCAGCAGTTCACTGGGCCCACCATACAATGAGCAGTTCTTC.

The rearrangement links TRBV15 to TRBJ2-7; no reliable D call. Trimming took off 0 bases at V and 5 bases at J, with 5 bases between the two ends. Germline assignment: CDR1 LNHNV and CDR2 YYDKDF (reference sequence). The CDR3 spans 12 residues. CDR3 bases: TGTGCCACCAGCAGAGATAAGCACGAGCAGTACTTC. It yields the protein CATSRDKHEQYF. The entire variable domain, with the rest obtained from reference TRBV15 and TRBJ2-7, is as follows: DAMVIQNPRYQVTQFGKPVTLSCSQTLNHNVMYWYQQKSSQAPKLLFHYYDKDFNNEADTPDNFQSRRPNTSFCFLDIRSPGLGDTAMYLCATSRDKHEQYFGPGTRLTVT.

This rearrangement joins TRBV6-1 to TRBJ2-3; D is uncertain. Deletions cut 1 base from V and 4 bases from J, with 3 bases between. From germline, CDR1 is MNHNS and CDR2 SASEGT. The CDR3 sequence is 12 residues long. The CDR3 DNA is TGTGCCAGCAGTGAAGTATCAGATACGCAGTATTTT. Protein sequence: CASSEVSDTQYF.

CDR3 sequence reads: CAWGQGNSPLHF. The CDR3 coding sequence is TGTGCCTGGGGACAGGGGAATTCACCCCTCCACTTT. The V gene is TRBV30, the J gene TRBJ1-6; 9 bases align to TRBD1. Germline CDR1 GTSNPN, CDR2 SVGIG (reference sequence). The J segment lost 7 bases and the V segment lost 5 bases, leaving 0 bases of the junction unmatched. The CDR3 is 12 residues long.

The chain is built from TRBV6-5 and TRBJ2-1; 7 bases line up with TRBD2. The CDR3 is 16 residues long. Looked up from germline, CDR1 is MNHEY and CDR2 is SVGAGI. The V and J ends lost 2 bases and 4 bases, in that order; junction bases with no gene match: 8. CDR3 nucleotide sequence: TGTGCCAGCAGTTACCGAGTTGGGACTACATACAATGAGCAGTTCTTC. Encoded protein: CASSYRVGTTYNEQFF.

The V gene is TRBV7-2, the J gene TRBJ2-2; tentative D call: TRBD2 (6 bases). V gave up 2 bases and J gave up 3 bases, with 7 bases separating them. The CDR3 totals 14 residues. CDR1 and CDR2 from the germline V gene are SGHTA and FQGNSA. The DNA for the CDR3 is TGTGCCAGCAGCTTAAGACTAGACACCGGGGAGCTGTTTTTT. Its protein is CASSLRLDTGELFF. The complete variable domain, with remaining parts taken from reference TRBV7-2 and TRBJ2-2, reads GAGVSQSPSNKVTEKGKDVELRCDPISGHTALYWYRQSLGQGLEFLIYFQGNSAPDKSGLPSDRFSAERTGGSVSTLTIQRTQQEDSAVYLCASSLRLDTGELFFGEGSRLTVL.

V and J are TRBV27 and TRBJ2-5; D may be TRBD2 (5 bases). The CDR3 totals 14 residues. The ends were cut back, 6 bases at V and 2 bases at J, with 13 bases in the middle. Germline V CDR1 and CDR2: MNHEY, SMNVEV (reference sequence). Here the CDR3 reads CASRPGLKQETQYF. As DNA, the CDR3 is TGTGCCAGCAGACCCGGACTGAAACAAGAGACCCAGTACTTC.

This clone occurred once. Written as DNA, the CDR3 is TGTGCCAGCAGCTTTGTATACGGGAACTCCTACGAGCAGTACTTC. Protein: CASSFVYGNSYEQYF. V gene TRBV7-3 combines with J gene TRBJ2-7, with a tentative D call TRBD2 (5 bases). Per germline, CDR1 SGHTA and CDR2 FQGTGA. This CDR3 has 15 amino acids. V lost 3 bases to trimming and J lost 0 bases, with 12 bases between them.

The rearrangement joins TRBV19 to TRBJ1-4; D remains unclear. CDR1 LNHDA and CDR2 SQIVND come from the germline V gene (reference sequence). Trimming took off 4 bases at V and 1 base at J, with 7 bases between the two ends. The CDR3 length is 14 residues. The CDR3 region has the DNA TGTGCCAGTAGTACGGGGTTAACTAATGAAAAACTGTTTTTT. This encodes CASSTGLTNEKLFF.

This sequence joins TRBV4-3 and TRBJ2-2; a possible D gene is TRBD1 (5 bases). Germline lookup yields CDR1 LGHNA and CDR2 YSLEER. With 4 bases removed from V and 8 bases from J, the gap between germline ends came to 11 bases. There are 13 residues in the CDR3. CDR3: CASSLGAAGELFF. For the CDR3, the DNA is TGCGCCAGCAGCCTAGGGGCTGCAGGGGAGCTGTTTTTT.

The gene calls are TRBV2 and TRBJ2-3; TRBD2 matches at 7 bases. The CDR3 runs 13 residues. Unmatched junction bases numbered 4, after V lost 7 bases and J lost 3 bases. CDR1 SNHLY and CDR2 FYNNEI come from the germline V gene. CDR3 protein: CASTAGWTDTQYF. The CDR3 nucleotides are TGTGCCAGCACAGCGGGATGGACAGATACGCAGTATTTT.

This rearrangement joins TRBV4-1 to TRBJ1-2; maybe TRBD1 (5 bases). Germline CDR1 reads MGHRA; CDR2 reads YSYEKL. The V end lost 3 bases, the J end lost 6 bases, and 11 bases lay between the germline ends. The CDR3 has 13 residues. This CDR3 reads CASSQPGGDGYTF. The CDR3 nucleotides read TGCGCCAGCAGCCAGCCAGGAGGGGATGGCTACACCTTC.

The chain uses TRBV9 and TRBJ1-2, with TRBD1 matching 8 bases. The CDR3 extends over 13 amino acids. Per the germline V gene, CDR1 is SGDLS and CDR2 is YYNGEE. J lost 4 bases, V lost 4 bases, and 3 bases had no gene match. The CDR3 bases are TGTGCCAGCAGCTCGGGACAGGCCTATGGCTACACCTTC. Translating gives CASSSGQAYGYTF.

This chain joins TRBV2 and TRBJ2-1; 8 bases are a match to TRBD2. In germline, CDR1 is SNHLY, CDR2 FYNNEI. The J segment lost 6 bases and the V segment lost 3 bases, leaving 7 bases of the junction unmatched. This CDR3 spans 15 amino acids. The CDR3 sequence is CASSDLSGAGNEQFF. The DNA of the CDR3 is TGTGCCAGCAGTGATCTTAGCGGGGCGGGCAATGAGCAGTTCTTC.

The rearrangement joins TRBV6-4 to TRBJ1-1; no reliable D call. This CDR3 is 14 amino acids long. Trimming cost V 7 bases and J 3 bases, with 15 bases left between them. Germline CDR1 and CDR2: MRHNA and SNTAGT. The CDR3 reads CASKAEAGHTEAFF. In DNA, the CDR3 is TGTGCCAGCAAGGCGGAGGCCGGACACACTGAAGCTTTCTTT.

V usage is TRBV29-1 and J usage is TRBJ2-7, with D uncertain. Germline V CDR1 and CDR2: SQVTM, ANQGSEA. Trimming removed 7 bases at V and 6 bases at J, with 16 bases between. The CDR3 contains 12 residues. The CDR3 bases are TGCAGCGGAGACACCATCCTCGGCGAGCAGTACTTC. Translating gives CSGDTILGEQYF.

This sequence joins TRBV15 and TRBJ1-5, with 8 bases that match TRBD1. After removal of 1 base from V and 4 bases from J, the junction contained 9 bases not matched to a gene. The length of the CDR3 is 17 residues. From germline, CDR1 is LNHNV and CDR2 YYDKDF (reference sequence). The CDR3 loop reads CATSRVSDRGGNQPQHF. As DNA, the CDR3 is TGTGCCACCAGCAGAGTATCCGACAGGGGAGGAAATCAGCCCCAGCATTTT.

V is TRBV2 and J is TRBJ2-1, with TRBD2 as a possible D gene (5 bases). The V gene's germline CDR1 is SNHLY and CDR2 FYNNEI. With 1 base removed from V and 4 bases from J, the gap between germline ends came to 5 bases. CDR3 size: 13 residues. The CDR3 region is CASSEGGYNEQFF. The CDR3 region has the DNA TGTGCCAGCAGTGAAGGAGGGTACAATGAGCAGTTCTTC.

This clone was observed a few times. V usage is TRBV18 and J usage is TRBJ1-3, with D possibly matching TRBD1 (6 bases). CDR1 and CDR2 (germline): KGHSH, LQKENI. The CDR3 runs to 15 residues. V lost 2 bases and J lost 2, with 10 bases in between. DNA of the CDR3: TGTGCCAGCTCACCAGCGGGGGCTGCTGGAAACACCATATATTTT. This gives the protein CASSPAGAAGNTIYF.

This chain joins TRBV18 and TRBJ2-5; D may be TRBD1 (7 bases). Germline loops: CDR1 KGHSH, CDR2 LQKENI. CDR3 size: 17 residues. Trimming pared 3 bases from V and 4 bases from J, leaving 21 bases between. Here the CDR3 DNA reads TGTGCCAGCTCACCTTCGGGAGACAGGGATGATCGAGAGACCCAGTACTTC. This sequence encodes CASSPSGDRDDRETQYF.

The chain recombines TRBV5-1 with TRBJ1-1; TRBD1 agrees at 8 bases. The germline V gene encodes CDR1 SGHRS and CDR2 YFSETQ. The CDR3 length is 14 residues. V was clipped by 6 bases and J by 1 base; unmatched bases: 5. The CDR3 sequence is CASMRTGPNTEAFF. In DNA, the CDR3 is TGCGCCAGCATGCGGACAGGGCCGAACACTGAAGCTTTCTTT.

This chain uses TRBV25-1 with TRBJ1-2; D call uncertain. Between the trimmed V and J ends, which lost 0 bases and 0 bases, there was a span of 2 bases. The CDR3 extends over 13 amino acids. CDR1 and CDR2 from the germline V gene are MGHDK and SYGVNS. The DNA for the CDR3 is TGTGCCAGCAGTGAATACTCTAACTATGGCTACACCTTC. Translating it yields CASSEYSNYGYTF.